What follows describes a single T cell receptor (beta chain). The data were produced by immunoSEQ multiplex PCR, yet TCRdb's version contains in-frame clones alone and is incomplete. This table has roughly 100,000 clones, approximately 80% appearing once. The sample comes from a study of blood T cell repertoires in COVID-19. Study overall: Samples representing acute and convalescent COVID-19 were sourced from the United States, Italy and Spain. Sample material is recorded as cDNA or gDNA derived from T cells, B-cell-depleted T cells, or PBMCs.

The CDR3 has 16 residues. Losses at the gene ends were 5 bases for V and 0 bases for J; bases not matched to a gene: 5. Germline CDR1 and CDR2: SGHNT and YENEEA. What was sequenced was peripheral blood. J is TRBJ2-3 and V is TRBV11-3; TRBD2 matches 10 bases. This clonotype was sampled from a man older than 75 with acute or convalescent COVID-19. CDR3 sequence reads: CASSPGLAASTDTQYF. CDR3 DNA sequence: TGTGCCAGCAGCCCCGGACTAGCGGCTAGCACAGATACGCAGTATTTT. Supplemented by reference TRBV11-3 and TRBJ2-3, the full variable domain reads EAGVVQSPRYKIIEKKQPVAFWCNPISGHNTLYWYLQNLGQGPELLIRYENEEAVDDSQLPKDRFSAERLKGVDSTLKIQPAELGDSAVYLCASSPGLAASTDTQYFGPGTRLTVL.